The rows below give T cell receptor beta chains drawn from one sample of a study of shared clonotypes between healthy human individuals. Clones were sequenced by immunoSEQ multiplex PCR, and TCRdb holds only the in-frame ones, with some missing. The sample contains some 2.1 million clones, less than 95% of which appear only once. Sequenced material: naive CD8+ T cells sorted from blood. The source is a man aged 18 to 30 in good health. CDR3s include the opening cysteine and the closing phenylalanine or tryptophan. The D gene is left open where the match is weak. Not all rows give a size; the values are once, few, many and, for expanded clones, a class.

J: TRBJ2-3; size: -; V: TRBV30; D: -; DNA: TGTGCCTGGTCTTTGACAGCAAGCACAGATACGCAGTATTTT; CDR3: CAWSLTASTDTQYF
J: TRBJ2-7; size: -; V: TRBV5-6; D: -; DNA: TGTGCCAGCAGCTTGGAATGGGGTTCGGGCTACGAGCAGTACTTC; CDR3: CASSLEWGSGYEQYF
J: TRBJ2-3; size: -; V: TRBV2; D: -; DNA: TGTGTCCCTAAGGAGGGGGCTGGCACAGATACGCAGTATTTT; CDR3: CVPKEGAGTDTQYF
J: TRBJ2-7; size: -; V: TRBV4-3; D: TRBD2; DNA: TGCGCCAGCAGCCAAGGGGTGGCGGGGGAAACCTACGAGCAGTACTTC; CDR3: CASSQGVAGETYEQYF
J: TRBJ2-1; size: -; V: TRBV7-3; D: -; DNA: TGTGCCAGCAGCTTAACCATAGGGGATATCTACAATGAGCAGTTCTTC; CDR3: CASSLTIGDIYNEQFF
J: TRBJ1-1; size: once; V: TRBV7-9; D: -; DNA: TGTGCCAGCAGCTTAGCATGGGGCACTGAAGCTTTCTTT; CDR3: CASSLAWGTEAFF
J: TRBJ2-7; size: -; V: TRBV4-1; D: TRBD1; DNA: TGCGCCAGCAGCCAGAGACAGGGGCCCTCCTACGAGCAGTACTTC; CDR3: CASSQRQGPSYEQYF
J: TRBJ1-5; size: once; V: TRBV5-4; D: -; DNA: TGTGCCAGCAGCTCGGGTCCGAGCAATCAGCCCCAGCATTTT; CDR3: CASSSGPSNQPQHF
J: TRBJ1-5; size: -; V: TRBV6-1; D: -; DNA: TGTGCCAGCAGTGAGTGGGGCCCCGGCAATCAGCCCCAGCATTTT; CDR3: CASSEWGPGNQPQHF
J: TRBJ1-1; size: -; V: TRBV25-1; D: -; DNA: TGTGCCAGCAGTGTTGAGTCCGACACTGAAGCTTTCTTT; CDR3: CASSVESDTEAFF
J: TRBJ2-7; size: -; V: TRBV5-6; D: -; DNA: TGTGCCAGCAGCTGGGGTGAGGTGGGGCAGCAGTACTTC; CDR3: CASSWGEVGQQYF
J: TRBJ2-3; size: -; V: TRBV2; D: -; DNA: TGTGCCAGCAGTAAAACAGGGATTAGTACAGATACGCAGTATTTT; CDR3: CASSKTGISTDTQYF
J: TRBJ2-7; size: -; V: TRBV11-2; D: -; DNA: TGTGCCAGCAGCTTAGGCAGGGAATGGGTCGAGCAGTACTTC; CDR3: CASSLGREWVEQYF
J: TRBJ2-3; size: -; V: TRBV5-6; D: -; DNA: TGTGCCAGCAGCGCGGGGGCCTCCCACCGCAGCGTCTATTTT; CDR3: CASSAGASHRSVYF
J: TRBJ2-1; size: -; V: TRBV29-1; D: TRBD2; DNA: TGCAGCGTCCTTGGGGGGGGTATCTACAATGAGCAGTTCTTC; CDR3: CSVLGGGIYNEQFF
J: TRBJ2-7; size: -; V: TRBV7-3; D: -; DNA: TGTGCCAGCAGCTTCGGCGCCCGGGGGTCCTACGAGCAGTACTTC; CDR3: CASSFGARGSYEQYF
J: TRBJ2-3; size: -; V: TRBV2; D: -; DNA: TGTGCCAGCAGTGAACTTGGTTCCCGAGCAGATACGCAGTATTTT; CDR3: CASSELGSRADTQYF
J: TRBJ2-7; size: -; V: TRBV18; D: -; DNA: TGTGCCAGCTCAGGTCTGGATTACGAGCAGTACTTC; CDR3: CASSGLDYEQYF
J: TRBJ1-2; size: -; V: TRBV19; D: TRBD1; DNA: TGTGCCAGTAGTATAGTAGAGGGGGCTCATGGCTACACCTTC; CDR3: CASSIVEGAHGYTF
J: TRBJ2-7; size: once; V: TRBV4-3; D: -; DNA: TGCGCCAGCAGCCAAGATCAGTCCTACGAGCAGTACTTC; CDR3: CASSQDQSYEQYF
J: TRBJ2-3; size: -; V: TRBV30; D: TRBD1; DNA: TGTGCCTGGTGGGACAGGGGAACAGATACGCAGTATTTT; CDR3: CAWWDRGTDTQYF
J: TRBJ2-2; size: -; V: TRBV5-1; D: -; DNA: TGCGCCAGCAGTCCTAAACCATTGGACATCCAAATCGGGGAGCTGTTTTTT; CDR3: CASSPKPLDIQIGELFF
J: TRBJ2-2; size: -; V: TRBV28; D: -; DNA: TGTGCCAGCAGTTGGTCCGGGGGGCGCCCGAAGCCGGGCACCGGGGAGCTGTTTTTT; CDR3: CASSWSGGRPKPGTGELFF
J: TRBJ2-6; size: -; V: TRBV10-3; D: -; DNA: TGTGCCATCAGTGACCACCTGACCAGGTCTGGGGCCAACGTCCTGACTTTC; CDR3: CAISDHLTRSGANVLTF
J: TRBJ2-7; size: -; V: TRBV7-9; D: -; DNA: TGTGCCAGCAGCTTGGGGGAGCTCGAGCAGTACTTC; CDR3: CASSLGELEQYF
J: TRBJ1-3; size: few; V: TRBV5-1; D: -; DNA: TGCGCCAGCAGTGCGGACAGACTCTCTGGAAACACCATATATTTT; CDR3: CASSADRLSGNTIYF
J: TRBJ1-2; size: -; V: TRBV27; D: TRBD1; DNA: TGTGCCAGCAGTTTATCAGGGGGCGGTGGCTACACCTTC; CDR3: CASSLSGGGGYTF
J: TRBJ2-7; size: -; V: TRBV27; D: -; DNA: TGTGCCATCTCGGACGGGGGGCACGAGCAGTACTTC; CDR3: CAISDGGHEQYF
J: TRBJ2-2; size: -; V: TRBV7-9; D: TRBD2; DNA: TGTGCCAGCAGCTTCGGACTAGCGGGAGAACAGGTCGGGGAGCTGTTTTTT; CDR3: CASSFGLAGEQVGELFF
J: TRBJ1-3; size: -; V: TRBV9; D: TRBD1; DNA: TGTGCCAGCAGCGGACAGGGAGGCTCAGGAAACACCATATATTTT; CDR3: CASSGQGGSGNTIYF
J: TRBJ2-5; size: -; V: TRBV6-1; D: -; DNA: TGTGCCAGCAGGAGACTTGGGGACGAGGAGACCCAGTACTTC; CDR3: CASRRLGDEETQYF
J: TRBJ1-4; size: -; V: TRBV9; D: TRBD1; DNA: TGTGCCAGCAGCGTAGCCCTACCGGGACAGGGTAGGGGGTCAGATGAAAAACTGTTTTTT; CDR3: CASSVALPGQGRGSDEKLFF
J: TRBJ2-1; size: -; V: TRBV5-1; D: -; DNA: TGCGCCAGCAGCTTGGCCGACTGGTCCAATGAGCAGTTCTTC; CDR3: CASSLADWSNEQFF
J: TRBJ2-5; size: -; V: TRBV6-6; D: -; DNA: TGTGCCAGCAGGCCCAGGGGGGGCTGGGAGACCCAGTACTTC; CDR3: CASRPRGGWETQYF
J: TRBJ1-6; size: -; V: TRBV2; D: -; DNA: TGTGCCAGCAGTGCGGGATTCTCCTTCCTAAATTCACCCCTCCACTTT; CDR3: CASSAGFSFLNSPLHF
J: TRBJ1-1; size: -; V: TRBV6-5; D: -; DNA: TGTGCCAGCAGTCTCGGAATGAACACTGAAGCTTTCTTT; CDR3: CASSLGMNTEAFF
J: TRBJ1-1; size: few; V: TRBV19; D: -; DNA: TGTGCCAGTAGTATGGTGGAGAACACTGAAGCTTTCTTT; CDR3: CASSMVENTEAFF
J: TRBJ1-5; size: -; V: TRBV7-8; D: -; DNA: TGTGCCAGCAGCTTAGCGCTAATATTTACAGATAGCAATCAGCCCCAGCATTTT; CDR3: CASSLALIFTDSNQPQHF
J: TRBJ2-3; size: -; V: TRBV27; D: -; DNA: TGTGCCAGCAGTTTTATCTTTGGGAGAGGGGCAGATACGCAGTATTTT; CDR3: CASSFIFGRGADTQYF
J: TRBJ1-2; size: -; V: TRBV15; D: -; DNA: TGTGCCACCAGCAGGGAGGAGGGGGGAAACTATGGCTACACCTTC; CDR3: CATSREEGGNYGYTF
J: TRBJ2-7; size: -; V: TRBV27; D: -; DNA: TGTGCGACCGGACCGTCGTCGGCCTCCTACGAGCAGTACTTC; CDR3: CATGPSSASYEQYF
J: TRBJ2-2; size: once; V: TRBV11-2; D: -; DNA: TGTGCCAGCAGCTGGGGGACGTACACCGGGGAGCTGTTTTTT; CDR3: CASSWGTYTGELFF
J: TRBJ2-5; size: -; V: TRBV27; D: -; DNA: TGTGCCAGCAGTTTATCTCCCGGGACTGCCCTGGAGACCCAGTACTTC; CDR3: CASSLSPGTALETQYF
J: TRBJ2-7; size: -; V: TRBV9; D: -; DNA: TGTGCCAGCAGCAAGGACAGTTTCTCCTACGAGCAGTACTTC; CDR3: CASSKDSFSYEQYF
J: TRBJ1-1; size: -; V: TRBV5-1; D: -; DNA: TGCGCCAGCAGCTTGGCGGACACTGAAGCTTTCTTT; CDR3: CASSLADTEAFF
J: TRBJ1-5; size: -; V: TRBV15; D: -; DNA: TGTGCCACCAGCAGAGATCTAGGGGGCAATCAGCCCCAGCATTTT; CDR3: CATSRDLGGNQPQHF
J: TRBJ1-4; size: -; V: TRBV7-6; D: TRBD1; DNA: TGTGCCAGCAGCTTAGACAGGGGAGATGAAAAACTGTTTTTT; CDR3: CASSLDRGDEKLFF
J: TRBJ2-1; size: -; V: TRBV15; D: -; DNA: TGTGCCACCAGCAGAGATCTATCCAGAGTCAATGAGCAGTTCTTC; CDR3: CATSRDLSRVNEQFF